Below, one T cell receptor beta chain is given with its context. This sample was included in a study of blood T cell repertoires in COVID-19. Study in general: Collection of acute and convalescent COVID-19 samples took place in the United States, Italy and Spain. Sources were T cells, B-cell-depleted T cells, or PBMCs; the material itself was cDNA or gDNA.

The CDR3 spans 15 residues. Per the germline V gene, CDR1 is MNHNS and CDR2 is SASEGT. V was pared by 3 bases and J by 4 bases, with 15 bases between. As handled by the study authors: The assay estimated nucleated cells by amplifying reference gene primers. Method: immunoSEQ multiplex PCR; TCRdb's copy keeps in-frame clones and lacks some. V, J and clone size are those of that table, while D and trimming were read from the DNA. Among roughly 130,000 clones listed, approximately 89% were seen once. Sequenced material: peripheral blood. This TCR came from an older woman with acute or convalescent COVID-19. The chain is built from TRBV6-1 and TRBJ2-5, with D perhaps TRBD1 (7 bases). CDR3 nucleotides: TGTGCCAGCAGTGAGCTACAGGGGAGGCGAGAGACCCAGTACTTC. It encodes CASSELQGRRETQYF.